This TCR beta chain was identified during a study of T cell responses to AZD1222 COVID-19 vaccine. Some clones are missing from TCRdb's copy, which holds only in-frame ones; the method was immunoSEQ multiplex PCR. The sample has some 100,000 clones; about nine tenths are singletons. The CDR3 loop spans 15 amino acids. Per germline, CDR1 MGHRA and CDR2 YSYEKL. Trimming cost V 4 bases and J 5 bases, with 17 bases left between them. As concerns this clone: Its antigen is as yet unknown.

Regarding the study as a whole: A mostly white British donor set with more females was recruited, and clonal diversity was possibly underestimated. Repertoires were collected only later (after the peak T cell response had occurred). Just a handful of AZD1222 recipients were seropositive at baseline.

The chain is built from TRBV4-1 and TRBJ2-5; D is perhaps TRBD1 or TRBD2 (5 bases each). Sequencing was performed on peripheral blood, taken on day 0 of AZD1222 vaccination. The sequence was obtained from an adult in good health. CDR3 nucleotides: TGCGCCAGCAGCCCCCCCGGTGGGGGACGGGAGACCCAGTACTTC. Residues: CASSPPGGGRETQYF.